These 18 T cell receptor beta chains came from one sample sequenced in a study of cytomegalovirus exposure and HLA in healthy donors. PCR primers comprised 60 Vbeta and 13 Jbeta primers. The data were produced by immunoSEQ multiplex PCR, yet TCRdb's version contains in-frame clones alone and is incomplete. Of roughly 160,000 clones listed, about 65% were seen once; the top ten hold about 1.6%. Sequenced: PBMCs. The receptor source for this set is a girl aged 10-17 years in good health and CMV-seronegative.

This sequence joins TRBV7-8 and TRBJ2-2; 10 bases align to TRBD1. Looked up from germline, CDR1 is SGHVS and CDR2 is FQNEAQ. The CDR3 sequence is 14 residues long. V shed 5 bases and J 7 bases; nucleotides not matched to a gene: 4. CDR3 region: CASSRQGAVGELFF. The CDR3 region has the DNA TGTGCCAGCAGCCGACAGGGGGCCGTCGGGGAGCTGTTTTTT.

This clone was seen a few times. This chain connects TRBV6-6 to TRBJ1-3; tentatively, D is TRBD1 (5 bases). This CDR3 is 14 amino acids long. The ends were cut back, 1 base at V and 3 bases at J, with 7 bases in the middle. Germline values: CDR1 MNHNY, CDR2 SVGAGI (reference sequence). CDR3 loop: CASSYFDSGNTIYF. In DNA, the CDR3 is TGTGCCAGCAGTTACTTCGACAGTGGAAACACCATATATTTT.

V usage is TRBV15 and J usage is TRBJ2-7, with 8 bases identical to TRBD2. CDR1 is LNHNV, CDR2 YYDKDF, per germline (reference sequence). The junction had 8 bases not matched to a gene; V was cut back by 7 bases and J by 0 bases. The CDR3 covers 15 residues. In DNA form, the CDR3 reads TGTGCCACCACCCACAGCGGGGGCATCTCCTACGAGCAGTACTTC. It codes for CATTHSGGISYEQYF.

The rearrangement uses TRBV7-9 and TRBJ1-2, with D perhaps matching TRBD1 (5 bases). This CDR3 has 13 residues. The V gene lost 1 base and the J gene lost 9 bases, with 12 bases spanning the gap. The germline V gene has CDR1 SEHNR and CDR2 FQNEAQ (reference sequence). CDR3 DNA sequence: TGTGCCAGCAGCTTAGAGGCAGGGCGCCGCTACACCTTC. Its protein product is CASSLEAGRRYTF.

A few counts support this clone. The CDR3, as DNA: TGTGCCAGCAGCCGTACAGGCTGGGGCAATCAGCCCCAGCATTTT. Amino acid sequence: CASSRTGWGNQPQHF. This chain joins TRBV5-8 and TRBJ1-5; D is possibly TRBD1 (5 bases). Between the trimmed V and J ends, which lost 4 bases and 2 bases, there was a span of 13 bases. CDR1 is SGHTS, CDR2 YDEGEE, per germline. The CDR3 contains 15 residues.

The rearrangement uses TRBV27 and TRBJ1-6, with a tentative D call TRBD1 (5 bases). V was cut by 4 bases and J by 7 bases, with 20 bases left in between. The CDR3 consists of 17 residues. CDR1 MNHEY and CDR2 SMNVEV come from the germline V gene (reference sequence). The CDR3 bases are TGTGCCAGCAGTTCCAGGCAGAGCTCCTCAGGGAATTCACCCCTCCACTTT. This translates into CASSSRQSSSGNSPLHF.

The rearrangement joins TRBV7-9 to TRBJ1-1; D is ambiguous. Per the germline V gene, CDR1 is SEHNR and CDR2 is FQNEAQ (reference sequence). Trimming pared 1 base from V and 4 bases from J, leaving 10 bases between. The CDR3 spans 14 residues. The CDR3 DNA follows: TGTGCCAGCAGCTTAGTGTTCGATAGCACTGAAGCTTTCTTT. This codes for CASSLVFDSTEAFF.

The V gene is TRBV18, the J gene TRBJ2-2; 9 bases fit TRBD1. Germline V gene lookup returns CDR1 KGHSH and CDR2 LQKENI. The V and J ends lost 3 bases and 5 bases, in that order; junction bases with no gene match: 4. The CDR3 runs 15 residues. This CDR3 reads CASSPGTGFTGELFF. For the CDR3, the DNA is TGTGCCAGCTCACCTGGGACAGGGTTTACCGGGGAGCTGTTTTTT. Full variable domain (remainder filled in from reference TRBV18 and TRBJ2-2): NAGVMQNPRHLVRRRGQEARLRCSPMKGHSHVYWYRQLPEEGLKFMVYLQKENIIDESGMPKERFSAEFPKEGPSILRIQQVVRGDSAAYFCASSPGTGFTGELFFGEGSRLTVL.

Only a few counts were recorded for this clone. Other DNA sequences in the same sample also yield this CDR3. The gene calls are TRBV18 and TRBJ1-1; D is undetermined. V lost 0 bases, J lost 4 bases, and 6 bases lay in between. The CDR3 contains 13 residues. Per germline, CDR1 KGHSH and CDR2 LQKENI. CDR3 nucleotides: TGTGCCAGCTCACCACCCGCGGGCACTGAAGCTTTCTTT. Amino acids: CASSPPAGTEAFF.

This clone appeared a few times. This chain uses TRBV9 with TRBJ1-2, with a tentative D call TRBD1 (6 bases). Trimming left V 0 bases short and J 4 bases short, with 13 bases between. Germline lookup yields CDR1 SGDLS and CDR2 YYNGEE. The CDR3 extends over 15 amino acids. The CDR3 DNA is TGTGCCAGCAGCGTAGCTGGGGGCCGGGGCTATGGCTACACCTTC. This codes for CASSVAGGRGYGYTF.

The chain uses TRBV29-1 and TRBJ2-1; 12 bases match TRBD2. The CDR3 has 14 residues. Germline-derived CDR1 and CDR2 are SQVTM and ANQGSEA. Losses at the gene ends were 7 bases for V and 3 bases for J; bases not matched to a gene: 4. The CDR3 sequence: CSGTSGAYYNEQFF. DNA of the CDR3: TGCAGCGGGACTAGCGGGGCCTACTACAATGAGCAGTTCTTC.

This sequence joins TRBV7-8 and TRBJ1-1, with D tentatively TRBD1 (5 bases). From germline, CDR1 is SGHVS and CDR2 FQNEAQ. This CDR3 has 17 amino acids. The ends were cut back, 4 bases at V and 0 bases at J, with 18 bases in the middle. The chain's CDR3 is CASSSRQPRRMNTEAFF. DNA of the CDR3: TGTGCCAGCAGCTCCAGACAGCCACGCAGGATGAACACTGAAGCTTTCTTT.

This clone was seen more than once but under ten times. The J gene is TRBJ1-1, the V gene TRBV19; TRBD1 matches at 9 bases. The CDR3 extends over 17 amino acids. The germline CDR1 and CDR2 sequences are LNHDA and SQIVND (reference sequence). The junction had 12 bases not matched to a gene; V was cut back by 5 bases and J by 2 bases. The CDR3 loop reads CASSPDWWGQGNTEAFF. The DNA for the CDR3 is TGTGCCAGTAGTCCCGATTGGTGGGGACAGGGAAACACTGAAGCTTTCTTT.

This clone was recorded only once. V is TRBV2 and J is TRBJ1-5; D remains ambiguous. The CDR3 sequence is 17 residues long. The V end was cut by 3 bases, the J end by 6 bases, with 21 bases between. Germline V gives CDR1 SNHLY, CDR2 FYNNEI. The chain's CDR3 is CASSDIATSEGLQPQHF. The DNA for the CDR3 is TGTGCCAGCAGTGATATCGCCACATCGGAGGGCCTTCAGCCCCAGCATTTT.

The V gene is TRBV29-1, the J gene TRBJ2-5, with a weak D call TRBD2 (6 bases). Germline loops: CDR1 SQVTM, CDR2 ANQGSEA. The CDR3 is 13 residues long. The germline V and J ends were trimmed by 5 bases and 1 base, with 11 bases remaining between them. In DNA, the CDR3 is TGCAGCGTTTTACCGACTAGCCAAGAGACCCAGTACTTC. Translating gives CSVLPTSQETQYF.

The chain couples TRBV21-1 to TRBJ2-3; the table's D call of TRBD1 was not tested on the DNA. TRBV21-1 is deemed a pseudogene. The CDR3 sequence is 15 residues long. The CDR3 reads CASSAMGPQPDTQYF. DNA for the CDR3: TGTGCCAGCAGCGCAATGGGGCCACAGCCGGATACGCAGTATTTT.

The chain couples TRBV5-1 to TRBJ2-7; 8 nucleotides match TRBD1. The CDR3 runs to 15 residues. From germline, CDR1 is SGHRS and CDR2 YFSETQ. The junction had 4 bases not matched to a gene; V was cut back by 0 bases and J by 2 bases. CDR3 DNA sequence: TGCGCCAGCAGCTTGGAGGGACAGGTCGCCTACGAGCAGTACTTC. Protein: CASSLEGQVAYEQYF.

This clone was seen just once. The V and J genes are TRBV29-1 and TRBJ1-1; tentative D call: TRBD1 (5 bases). V shed 4 bases and J shed 8 bases, with 17 bases lying between them. The CDR3 length is 13 residues. Germline V lookup: CDR1 SQVTM, CDR2 ANQGSEA. This CDR3 reads CSVGGLRDSEAFF. CDR3 in DNA: TGCAGCGTTGGGGGGTTGCGGGACTCCGAAGCTTTCTTT.